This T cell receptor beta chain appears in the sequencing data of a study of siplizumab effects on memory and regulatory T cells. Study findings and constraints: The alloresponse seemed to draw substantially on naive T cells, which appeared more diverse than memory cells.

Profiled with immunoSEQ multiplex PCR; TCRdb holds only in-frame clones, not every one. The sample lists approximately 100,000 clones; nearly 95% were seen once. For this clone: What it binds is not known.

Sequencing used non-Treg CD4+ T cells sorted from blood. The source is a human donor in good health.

The CDR3 sequence is CASSQPTSGKETQYF. CDR3 nucleotides: TGCGCCAGCAGCCAGCCAACGAGCGGCAAAGAGACCCAGTACTTC. The chain carries TRBV4-1 and TRBJ2-5; D might be TRBD2 (5 bases). Trimming removed 3 bases at V and 3 bases at J, with 14 bases between. This CDR3 has 15 residues. Germline CDR1 and CDR2: MGHRA and YSYEKL.